The following is a TCR beta chain sequence with its context. The CDR3 covers 14 residues. CDR1 is SGHVS and CDR2 is FQNEAQ in the germline V gene. Trimming removed 3 bases at V and 1 base at J, with 9 bases between. This entry belongs to a study of blood T cell repertoires in COVID-19. Study details: T cells, B-cell-depleted T cells, or PBMCs provided the cDNA or gDNA that served as material.

The protocol was immunoSEQ multiplex PCR, while the TCRdb copy is restricted to in-frame clones and leaves out a portion. The table includes a few hundred thousand clones, roughly nine tenths detected once. Participant ages covered about 18 to 89 years across around 22 US areas. The study recruited exposed participants who had met a COVID-19 case within 2 weeks before entry. The TCR comes from a woman aged 45-59 years who had been exposed to COVID-19. The chain recombines TRBV7-8 with TRBJ1-1, with D uncertain. The sequenced sample was PBMCs or T cells enriched from blood (not recorded which). CDR3 region: CASSFGPSNTEAFF. CDR3 nucleotide sequence: TGTGCCAGCAGCTTTGGCCCGTCGAACACTGAAGCTTTCTTT.